The T cell receptor (beta chain) described here comes from a study of PD-1 blockade in classical Hodgkin lymphoma. V gave up 4 bases and J gave up 4 bases, with 10 bases separating them. Germline CDR1 and CDR2: GTSNPN and SVGIG (reference sequence). This CDR3 is built from 12 residues. The assay was immunoSEQ multiplex PCR, and TCRdb's table has in-frame clones only and misses some. The sample has under 110,000 clones, roughly 91% seen once. Relapse was seen in all patients after autologous stem cell transplantation, and brentuximab vedotin exposure was variable. This clone showed up just a few times.

The chain is built from TRBV30 and TRBJ1-1, with a possible D match to TRBD1 (5 bases). The TCR originated in a human donor with classical Hodgkin lymphoma. Material: peripheral blood mononuclear cells (PBMCs), obtained before the second cycle of nivolumab. CDR3 region: CAWNSRATEAFF. The CDR3 DNA follows: TGTGCCTGGAACTCCAGGGCCACTGAAGCTTTCTTT.